This T cell receptor beta chain was sequenced for a study of blood T cell repertoires in COVID-19. Study in general: Whether acute or convalescent, the COVID-19 samples came from the United States, Italy and Spain. PBMCs, B-cell-depleted T cells, or T cells provided the cDNA or gDNA that made up the material.

Trimming took 2 bases from V and 1 from J; bases not matched to a gene: 7. Germline V CDR1 and CDR2: SGHTA, FQGNSA. This CDR3 has 16 residues. TCRdb's table, derived via immunoSEQ multiplex PCR, lists solely in-frame clones and lacks some. This sample yields approximately 210,000 clones, of which approximately 80% are seen a single time; over 9.5% belongs to the top ten. The V gene is TRBV7-2, the J gene TRBJ2-7; 8 bases line up with TRBD2. Sequencing was performed on peripheral blood. The clonotype comes from a woman over 75 with COVID-19, enrolled during active disease. This chain's CDR3 is CASSLSPAGVSYEQYF. In nucleotides, the CDR3 is TGTGCCAGCAGCTTAAGTCCAGCGGGGGTATCCTACGAGCAGTACTTC.